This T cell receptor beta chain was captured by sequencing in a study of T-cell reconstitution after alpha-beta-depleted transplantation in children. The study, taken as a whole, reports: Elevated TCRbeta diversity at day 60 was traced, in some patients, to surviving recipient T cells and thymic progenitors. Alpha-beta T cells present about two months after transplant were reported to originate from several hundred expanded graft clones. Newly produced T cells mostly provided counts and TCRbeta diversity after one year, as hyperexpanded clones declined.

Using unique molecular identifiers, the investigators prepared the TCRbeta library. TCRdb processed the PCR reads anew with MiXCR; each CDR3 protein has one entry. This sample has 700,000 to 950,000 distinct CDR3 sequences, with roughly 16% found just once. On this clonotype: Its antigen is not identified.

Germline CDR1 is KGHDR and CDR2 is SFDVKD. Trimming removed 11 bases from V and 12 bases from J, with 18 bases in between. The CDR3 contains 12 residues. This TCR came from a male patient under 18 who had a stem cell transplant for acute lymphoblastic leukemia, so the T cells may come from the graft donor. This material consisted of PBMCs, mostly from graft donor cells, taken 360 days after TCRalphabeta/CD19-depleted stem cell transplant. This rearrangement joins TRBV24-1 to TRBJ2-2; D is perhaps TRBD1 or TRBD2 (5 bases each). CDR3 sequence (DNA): TGTGCCATATGGGACCCGAAATGGAAGCTGTTTTTT. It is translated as CAIWDPKWKLFF.